Below, 28 T cell receptor beta chains from the same sample are listed, as sequenced in a study of monozygotic twins with inflammatory bowel disease. TCRdb reprocessed the 5' RACE reads; each CDR3 protein has one entry and no DNA is given. This repertoire includes approximately 330,000 distinct CDR3 sequences. The source material was blood. The receptors derive from a human donor with ulcerative colitis or Crohn's disease, or a healthy co-twin of an affected twin (not recorded which).

This chain uses TRBV20-1 with TRBJ2-3; TCRdb calls TRBD1, which cannot be checked without DNA. Germline CDR1 and CDR2: DFQATT and SNEGSKA (reference sequence). The CDR3 extends over 16 amino acids. CDR3 sequence reads: CSASRIGTGSTDTQYF.

The V call is TRBV7-8, the J call TRBJ2-7. This CDR3 has 12 amino acids. Germline V gene data show CDR1 as SGHVS and CDR2 as FQNEAQ. CDR3 amino acids: CASSANLVEQYF.

CDR3 in amino acids: CSAKDRVNNQPQHF. V gene TRBV20-1 combines with J gene TRBJ1-5; TCRdb indicates TRBD1, and absent DNA this call remains unverified. CDR3 size: 14 residues. Germline lookup yields CDR1 DFQATT and CDR2 SNEGSKA (reference sequence).

The J gene is TRBJ2-7, the V gene TRBV5-1. This CDR3 is 13 amino acids long. Per the germline V gene, CDR1 is SGHRS and CDR2 is YFSETQ. This CDR3 is CASRRGDSYEQYF.

The chain joins TRBV5-1 to TRBJ1-1. The germline CDR1 and CDR2 sequences are SGHRS and YFSETQ. The CDR3 is 13 amino acids. The CDR3 is CASSLDRNTEAFF.

The V call is TRBV12-3 or TRBV12-4, the J call TRBJ2-1; TCRdb picks TRBD2, but there is no DNA to check that call. The CDR3 is 17 amino acids. The CDR3: CASSLPLSGRAPYEQFF.

The CDR3 spells CASSLAHQRASSYNEQFF. The rearrangement links TRBV5-4 to TRBJ2-1; the TCRdb call, TRBD2, lacks DNA for checking. The CDR3 consists of 18 residues. CDR1 and CDR2 (germline): SGHNT, YYREEE (reference sequence).

The chain employs TRBV4-1 and TRBJ2-5; the D gene TCRdb calls, TRBD1, cannot be checked with no DNA. There are 15 residues in the CDR3. Germline CDR1 and CDR2: MGHRA and YSYEKL. The CDR3 reads CASSTLGQGVETQYF.

The genes are TRBV7-9 and TRBJ2-7; with no DNA, the TCRdb D assignment of TRBD1 cannot be verified. Germline CDR1 SEHNR, CDR2 FQNEAQ (reference sequence). There are 16 residues in the CDR3. The CDR3 loop reads CASSPTGGSAWYEQYF.

V and J are TRBV5-1 and TRBJ2-1; TCRdb calls TRBD2, which cannot be checked without DNA. Germline-derived CDR1 and CDR2 are SGHRS and YFSETQ. The length of the CDR3 is 17 residues. The CDR3 loop is CASSPAGAGGLYNEQFF.

V and J are TRBV18 and TRBJ2-1. Germline V gene sequence: CDR1 KGHSH, CDR2 LQKENI. CDR3 length: 12 residues. The CDR3 loop is CASSPRGDEQFF.

This rearrangement joins TRBV27 to TRBJ1-5; TCRdb lists TRBD1, though no DNA is available to test this call. The V gene's germline CDR1 is MNHEY and CDR2 SMNVEV (reference sequence). The CDR3 is made up of 16 amino acids. CDR3 protein: CASSSAPRGGRQPQHF.

The chain links TRBV24-1 to TRBJ1-5. The CDR3 runs to 14 residues. Germline loops: CDR1 KGHDR, CDR2 SFDVKD. The chain's CDR3 is CATSDRQNNHPQHF.

This sequence joins TRBV28 and TRBJ2-1; the TCRdb call, TRBD1, lacks DNA for checking. The length of the CDR3 is 12 residues. CDR1 is MDHEN, CDR2 SYDVKM, per germline. Here the CDR3 reads CASSLQGQVQFF.

This rearrangement joins TRBV7-8 to TRBJ2-7; TCRdb gives TRBD1 as the D gene, but with no DNA this cannot be confirmed. From germline, CDR1 is SGHVS and CDR2 FQNEAQ. The CDR3 is 16 residues long. CDR3: CASSSWGGGHLYEQYF.

The chain uses TRBV6-1 and TRBJ2-6; TCRdb reports TRBD1, a call that lacks DNA to check it against. Germline V gives CDR1 MNHNS, CDR2 SASEGT. CDR3 length: 15 amino acids. This CDR3 reads CASSREGAGANVLTF.

The V and J genes are TRBV29-1 and TRBJ2-7; TCRdb selects TRBD1, and the lack of DNA leaves this call unchecked. The CDR3 has 14 amino acids. Per germline, CDR1 SQVTM and CDR2 ANQGSEA. CDR3 sequence: CSVDPGRGINEQYF.

The chain uses TRBV5-4 and TRBJ2-1; there is no DNA to check the TCRdb D call of TRBD2. The germline V gene has CDR1 SGHNT and CDR2 YYREEE (reference sequence). CDR3 size: 15 residues. Here the CDR3 reads CASSRSGGPDNEQFF.

The genes are TRBV5-1 and TRBJ2-7; TCRdb indicates TRBD1, and absent DNA this call remains unverified. The CDR3 is 16 amino acids. The germline gives CDR1 SGHRS, CDR2 YFSETQ. The CDR3 is CASSLVLGQSSYEQYF.

This chain connects TRBV6-5 to TRBJ2-1; TCRdb picks TRBD1, but there is no DNA to check that call. From germline, CDR1 is MNHEY and CDR2 SVGAGI. The CDR3 has 15 residues. The CDR3 sequence is CASSFTTGTYNEQFF.

The J gene is TRBJ2-4, the V gene TRBV4-1; the D call of TRBD2 rests on TCRdb alone, since no DNA is present to check it. The CDR3 is made up of 15 amino acids. CDR1 and CDR2 from the germline V gene are MGHRA and YSYEKL. Here the CDR3 reads CASSQDEDRALVQYF.

The V gene is TRBV4-1, the J gene TRBJ2-7. The CDR3 covers 14 residues. The germline V gene encodes CDR1 MGHRA and CDR2 YSYEKL. The CDR3: CASSQVGRTYEQYF.

The rearrangement joins TRBV20-1 to TRBJ2-5. CDR3 size: 15 residues. Looked up from germline, CDR1 is DFQATT and CDR2 is SNEGSKA (reference sequence). CDR3 protein: CSANWGNEYQETQYF.

The J gene is TRBJ2-7, the V gene TRBV28; TCRdb reports TRBD1, a call that lacks DNA to check it against. This CDR3 is 14 amino acids long. Per the germline V gene, CDR1 is MDHEN and CDR2 is SYDVKM. CDR3 amino acids: CASSSPGTVNEQYF.

V is TRBV5-1 and J is TRBJ2-5; the D call from TCRdb, TRBD1, cannot be confirmed without DNA. Per germline, CDR1 SGHRS and CDR2 YFSETQ. The CDR3 has 11 residues. The CDR3 loop is CASRQEGAQYF.

The rearrangement uses TRBV7-2 and TRBJ2-5; TCRdb selects TRBD2, and the lack of DNA leaves this call unchecked. The CDR3 sequence is 16 residues long. Germline assignment: CDR1 SGHTA and CDR2 FQGNSA. This CDR3 is CASSLNTALGRETQYF.

This chain uses TRBV11-2 with TRBJ2-5. The CDR3 sequence is 13 residues long. Germline CDR1 SGHAT, CDR2 FQNNGV. The CDR3 is CASRRKYQETQYF.

The genes are TRBV24-1 and TRBJ2-2; TCRdb's assignment of TRBD2 cannot be checked, as there is no DNA. The CDR3 consists of 17 residues. The germline V gene encodes CDR1 KGHDR and CDR2 SFDVKD. The CDR3 reads CATSDLPAQGNTGELFF.